A selection of T cell receptor beta chains follows, all from one sample in a study of early T cells in non-severe SARS-CoV-2 infection. TCRdb used MiXCR to reprocess the 5' RACE reads, holding one entry per CDR3 protein. The sample yields 60,000 to 75,000 distinct CDR3 sequences, 10% to 15% seen once. Sequencing was performed on whole blood. These receptors were collected from an adult who was a healthcare worker with PCR-confirmed SARS-CoV-2 infection or an uninfected control (not recorded which). Each CDR3 is given with its conserved first and last residue. D genes are given only for firm matches. Clone size is given for some rows only: seen once, a few or many times, or a class if the clone is expanded.

size	J	D	V	CDR3	DNA
few	TRBJ2-2	.	TRBV9	CASSVDPVAVGTGELFF	TGTGCCAGCAGCGTAGACCCTGTGGCGGTAGGCACCGGGGAGCTGTTTTTT
.	TRBJ2-5	.	TRBV6-2/TRBV6-3	CASSPRDYQETQYF	TGTGCCAGCAGTCCCAGGGACTACCAAGAGACCCAGTACTTC
.	TRBJ1-2	.	TRBV2	CASSEVGRLGGYTF	TGTGCCAGCAGTGAAGTGGGACGTCTCGGTGGCTACACCTTC
many	TRBJ2-1	.	TRBV24-1	CATSVGGPVDEQFF	TGTGCCACCAGTGTTGGCGGGCCAGTCGATGAGCAGTTCTTC
many	TRBJ2-7	.	TRBV12-3/TRBV12-4	CASSLGEKQYF	TGTGCCAGCAGTTTAGGGGAGAAGCAGTACTTC
many	TRBJ2-7	.	TRBV12-3/TRBV12-4	CASSLGRHYEQYF	TGTGCCAGCAGTTTAGGGAGGCACTACGAGCAGTACTTC
.	TRBJ2-5	.	TRBV11-2	CASSLDLPETQYF	TGTGCCAGCAGCTTAGATCTCCCGGAGACCCAGTACTTC
many	TRBJ2-7	TRBD2	TRBV28	CASGPSGVYHEQYF	TGTGCCAGCGGGCCTAGCGGAGTTTACCACGAGCAGTACTTC
few	TRBJ2-3	TRBD1	TRBV7-8	CASRPSRQGKTDTQYF	TGTGCCAGCAGGCCCTCCCGACAGGGGAAGACAGATACGCAGTATTTT
few	TRBJ2-5	.	TRBV3-1	CASSHLSVWTQYF	TGTGCCAGCAGCCACCTTAGTGTGTGGACCCAGTACTTC
.	TRBJ2-1	TRBD2	TRBV7-6	CASSLLGGSSYNEQFF	TGTGCCAGCAGCCTCCTGGGGGGGAGCTCCTACAATGAGCAGTTCTTC
few	TRBJ1-1	.	TRBV12-3/TRBV12-4	CASSYPSLNTEAFF	TGTGCCAGCAGTTATCCGAGTTTGAACACTGAAGCTTTCTTT
.	TRBJ2-5	TRBD1	TRBV20-1	CSASTGGQETQYF	TGCAGTGCTAGCACAGGGGGTCAAGAGACCCAGTACTTC
.	TRBJ1-6	.	TRBV14	CASSRSMTAYNSPLHF	TGTGCCAGCAGTCGGTCAATGACAGCATATAATTCACCCCTCCACTTT
many	TRBJ2-1	TRBD1	TRBV5-5	CASSLYGTGLNEQFF	TGTGCCAGCAGCCTGTATGGGACAGGGCTCAATGAGCAGTTCTTC
many	TRBJ1-5	.	TRBV3-1	CASSQDRDQPQHF	TGTGCCAGCAGCCAAGACAGGGATCAGCCCCAGCATTTT
many	TRBJ2-1	TRBD2	TRBV5-4	CASSLGGGRAENEQFF	TGTGCCAGCAGCTTGGGCGGCGGGAGGGCCGAAAATGAGCAGTTCTTC
many	TRBJ2-1	TRBD2	TRBV5-4	CASSSQRGGRDEQFF	TGTGCCAGCAGCTCCCAGCGGGGGGGCCGAGATGAGCAGTTCTTC
many	TRBJ2-3	TRBD2	TRBV4-3	CASSQGLAVTDTQYF	TGCGCCAGCAGCCAAGGACTAGCGGTCACAGATACGCAGTATTTT
.	TRBJ2-3	TRBD2	TRBV5-4	CASTLSGGRSTDTQYF	TGTGCCAGCACCCTTAGCGGGGGGCGCAGCACAGATACGCAGTATTTT
.	TRBJ2-1	TRBD2	TRBV7-2	CASSLATSGGANEQFF	TGTGCCAGCAGCTTAGCAACTAGCGGGGGGGCGAATGAGCAGTTCTTC
many	TRBJ2-7	.	TRBV24-1	CATSDGWEAYEQYF	TGTGCCACCAGTGATGGTTGGGAGGCCTACGAGCAGTACTTC
few	TRBJ2-1	TRBD2	TRBV7-3	CASSPLGPSGSYDEQFF	TGTGCCAGCAGCCCTCTCGGGCCCAGCGGGAGTTACGATGAGCAGTTCTTC
few	TRBJ2-1	.	TRBV4-1	CASSQVALGEQFF	TGCGCCAGCAGCCAAGTAGCCCTCGGTGAGCAGTTCTTC
many	TRBJ2-3	TRBD2	TRBV20-1	CSARSGGITDTQYF	TGCAGTGCTAGGTCCGGGGGGATCACAGATACGCAGTATTTT
many	TRBJ2-1	.	TRBV29-1	CSCAGEGGEQFF	TGCAGCTGCGCGGGAGAGGGGGGTGAGCAGTTCTTC
.	TRBJ2-7	TRBD2	TRBV5-1	CASSPGLAGGSSYEQYF	TGCGCCAGCAGCCCGGGACTAGCGGGGGGAAGCTCCTACGAGCAGTACTTC
many	TRBJ2-5	.	TRBV5-1	CASSLTRYEETQYF	TGCGCCAGCAGCTTAACCCGTTACGAAGAGACCCAGTACTTC
few	TRBJ1-3	TRBD1	TRBV5-1	CASSAVPTGIGNTIYF	TGCGCCAGCAGCGCCGTCCCGACAGGGATCGGAAACACCATATATTTT
few	TRBJ2-2	TRBD2	TRBV11-2	CASGTSGNTGELFF	TGTGCCAGTGGGACTAGCGGCAACACCGGGGAGCTGTTTTTT
many	TRBJ1-6	TRBD1	TRBV19	CASSMGTGYNSPLHF	TGTGCCAGTAGTATGGGGACAGGTTATAATTCACCCCTCCACTTT
many	TRBJ2-7	.	TRBV7-6	CASSARDAAYEQYF	TGTGCCAGCAGCGCCCGGGACGCCGCCTACGAGCAGTACTTC
.	TRBJ2-7	.	TRBV29-1	CSAGTTYEQYF	TGCAGCGCCGGGACCACCTACGAGCAGTACTTC
many	TRBJ2-3	.	TRBV14	CASSQGATPLIFRDTQYF	TGTGCCAGCAGCCAAGGTGCGACCCCCCTCATATTTCGGGATACGCAGTATTTT
many	TRBJ1-2	.	TRBV4-3	CASSQDRLGDYGYTF	TGCGCCAGCAGCCAAGACAGGCTAGGGGACTATGGCTACACCTTC
many	TRBJ2-7	TRBD1	TRBV7-2	CASSLAETGVYEQYF	TGTGCCAGCAGCTTAGCGGAGACAGGGGTTTACGAGCAGTACTTC
many	TRBJ1-1	.	TRBV2	CASSGEVVAFF	TGTGCCAGCAGCGGCGAGGTGGTGGCTTTCTTT
.	TRBJ2-1	TRBD2	TRBV7-6	CASSLGLAGSSYNEQFF	TGTGCCAGCAGCCTTGGACTAGCGGGCTCCTCCTACAATGAGCAGTTCTTC
.	TRBJ2-3	.	TRBV27	CASSPSGRSPDTQYF	TGTGCCAGCAGCCCCTCGGGGAGATCCCCCGATACGCAGTATTTT
.	TRBJ2-5	.	TRBV7-9	CASSDRLIQETQYF	TGTGCCAGCAGCGACCGACTAATCCAAGAGACCCAGTACTTC
many	TRBJ1-2	.	TRBV6-4	CASSEVAGGRGYTF	TGTGCCAGCAGTGAAGTCGCCGGCGGGCGGGGCTACACCTTC
.	TRBJ2-1	TRBD2	TRBV6-2/TRBV6-3	CASSWSGGPYEQFF	TGTGCCAGCAGTTGGTCGGGGGGGCCCTATGAGCAGTTCTTC
many	TRBJ2-7	.	TRBV2	CASSERFRSYEQYF	TGTGCCAGCAGTGAACGTTTCCGCTCCTACGAGCAGTACTTC
many	TRBJ2-3	TRBD2	TRBV29-1	CSVEATSGTDTQYF	TGCAGCGTTGAGGCGACTAGCGGGACGGATACGCAGTATTTT
.	TRBJ2-7	.	TRBV7-9	CASSLSRSYEQYF	TGTGCCAGCAGCCTAAGTAGGAGCTACGAGCAGTACTTC
many	TRBJ1-1	.	TRBV6-2/TRBV6-3	CASRPSWGVTEAFF	TGTGCCAGCAGGCCTTCGTGGGGTGTCACTGAAGCTTTCTTT
few	TRBJ2-7	.	TRBV25-1	CASSEAGASYEQYF	TGTGCCAGCAGTGAGGCAGGGGCCTCCTACGAGCAGTACTTC
.	TRBJ1-2	.	TRBV6-6	CASASQNYGYTF	TGTGCCAGCGCGTCCCAAAACTATGGCTACACCTTC
.	TRBJ2-2	.	TRBV12-3/TRBV12-4	CASSWRAGELFF	TGTGCCAGCAGTTGGAGGGCCGGGGAGCTGTTTTTT
.	TRBJ1-6	.	TRBV6-5	CASTSVPSHNSPLHF	TGTGCCAGCACGTCCGTCCCTAGTCATAATTCACCCCTCCACTTT
medium-sized	TRBJ1-4	.	TRBV3-1	CASSQWDTNEKLFF	TGTGCCAGCAGCCAGTGGGACACTAATGAAAAACTGTTTTTT
few	TRBJ1-6	.	TRBV30	CAWSVVGRGGSPLHF	TGTGCCTGGAGTGTTGTCGGGAGGGGAGGGTCACCCCTCCACTTT
many	TRBJ2-3	.	TRBV4-3	CASSPLGTSSQYF	TGCGCCAGCAGCCCTCTCGGCACGTCATCGCAGTATTTT
many	TRBJ1-2	.	TRBV24-1	CATSGRTDTHYGYTF	TGTGCCACCAGTGGGAGAACGGACACCCACTATGGCTACACCTTC
.	TRBJ1-6	.	TRBV11-2	CASSPGRVNSPLHF	TGTGCCAGCAGCCCGGGACGGGTTAATTCACCCCTCCACTTT
few	TRBJ2-3	.	TRBV5-8	CASSLVAGASTDTQYF	TGTGCCAGCAGCTTGGTGGCAGGCGCGAGCACAGATACGCAGTATTTT
few	TRBJ2-3	TRBD1	TRBV28	CASSDRGRGTDTQYF	TGTGCCAGCAGTGACAGGGGGCGAGGCACAGATACGCAGTATTTT
many	TRBJ2-1	TRBD2	TRBV29-1	CSRLAGCGNEQFF	TGCAGCCGATTAGCGGGATGTGGTAATGAGCAGTTCTTC